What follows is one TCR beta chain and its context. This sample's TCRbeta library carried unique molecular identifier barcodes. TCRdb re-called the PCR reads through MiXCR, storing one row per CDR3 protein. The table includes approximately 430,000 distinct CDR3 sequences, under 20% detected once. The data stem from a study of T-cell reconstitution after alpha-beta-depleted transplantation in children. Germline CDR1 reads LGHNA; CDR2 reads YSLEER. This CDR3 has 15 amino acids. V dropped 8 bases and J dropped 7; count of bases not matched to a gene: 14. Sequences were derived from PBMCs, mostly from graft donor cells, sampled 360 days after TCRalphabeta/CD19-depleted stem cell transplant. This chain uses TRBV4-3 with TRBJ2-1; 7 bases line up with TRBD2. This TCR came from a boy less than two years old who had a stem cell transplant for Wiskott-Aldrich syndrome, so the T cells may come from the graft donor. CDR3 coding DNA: TGCGCCAGCGGCCCCGTAGCGGGCCCCTGGAATGAGCAGTTCTTC. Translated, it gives CASGPVAGPWNEQFF.